A selection of T cell receptor beta chains follows, all from one sample in a study of identical twins. MiXCR was run by TCRdb on the 5' RACE reads, yielding one entry per CDR3 protein. The sample holds a few hundred thousand distinct CDR3 sequences; less than 20% are singletons and the top ten take around 12%. The specimen was naive T cells sorted from blood. These receptors all stem from a man aged 50 or older in good health. CDR3s include the opening cysteine and the closing phenylalanine or tryptophan. A D gene is named only where the DNA matches it firmly. Clone sizes are given selectively: once, few, many, or a class where the clone is expanded.

clone_size j_call cdr3_length v_call d_call cdr3_nt cdr3_aa
- TRBJ2-5 16 TRBV6-1 - TGTGCCAGCAGTGAAGACAGGGGACTACCTCAAGAGACCCAGTACTTC CASSEDRGLPQETQYF
many TRBJ1-1 14 TRBV20-1 - TGCAGTGCTACCCAGGCGTCAGGGGCCACTGAAGCTTTCTTT CSATQASGATEAFF
few TRBJ2-3 15 TRBV12-3/TRBV12-4 - TGTGCCAGCAGTACCCGGCTGCTAGCCCGAGCTACGCAGTATTTT CASSTRLLARATQYF
- TRBJ1-3 17 TRBV7-6 - TGTGCCAGCAGCCCATGGGACGGGGTTAGCTCTGGAAACACCATATATTTT CASSPWDGVSSGNTIYF
few TRBJ2-3 15 TRBV20-1 TRBD2 TGCAGTGCTAGTATCCCTAGCGGGAGGTCGGATACGCAGTATTTT CSASIPSGRSDTQYF
- TRBJ2-3 15 TRBV19 - TGTGCCAGTAGTATGATTGGGGGTGTCACAGATACGCAGTATTTT CASSMIGGVTDTQYF
few TRBJ1-1 15 TRBV27 TRBD1 TGTGCCAGCAGTCTCAGACAGGGGAGGAACACTGAAGCTTTCTTT CASSLRQGRNTEAFF
- TRBJ2-2 13 TRBV2 - TGTGCCAGCAGTGAAGGGAACACCGGGGAGCTGTTTTTT CASSEGNTGELFF
- TRBJ1-3 13 TRBV20-1 - TGCAGTGCTAGGGGCAACTCTGGAAACACCATATATTTT CSARGNSGNTIYF
many TRBJ2-7 16 TRBV7-9 TRBD2 TGTGCCAGCAGCCTAACGGCGCGGGGGGGGCCCGATGAGCAGTACTTC CASSLTARGGPDEQYF
few TRBJ1-5 12 TRBV12-3/TRBV12-4 - TGTGCCAGCAGCCTAGGGGGGGGACCCCAGCATTTT CASSLGGGPQHF
- TRBJ2-3 12 TRBV7-8 TRBD1 TGTGCCAGCAAGACAGGGTCAGATACGCAGTATTTT CASKTGSDTQYF
- TRBJ2-5 15 TRBV6-2/TRBV6-3 - TGTGCCAGCAGTTCGGACAGACCAACGCAAGAGACCCAGTACTTC CASSSDRPTQETQYF
- TRBJ2-1 21 TRBV9 TRBD2 TGTGCCAGCAGCGTCTCTCATGGGACTAGCGGAAGCTCCCTCTCCTACAATGAGCAGTTCTTC CASSVSHGTSGSSLSYNEQFF
few TRBJ2-7 14 TRBV15 TRBD1 TGTGCCACCAGCGGGGACAGGGGCTCCTACGAGCAGTACTTC CATSGDRGSYEQYF
- TRBJ2-1 17 TRBV20-1 TRBD2 TGCAGTGCTAGCGCGATGCGGACTAGCGGATCCTACAATGAGCAGTTCTTC CSASAMRTSGSYNEQFF
- TRBJ1-1 14 TRBV4-2 - TGTGCCAGCAGCCAAGAAGGACCGAACACTGAAGCTTTCTTT CASSQEGPNTEAFF
many TRBJ2-3 11 TRBV10-2 - TGCGCCAGCAGTGGGGGTAGCACGCAGTATTTT CASSGGSTQYF
few TRBJ2-7 13 TRBV20-1 - TGCAGTGCGTTGGGGGGGGCCCCCTACGAGCAGTACTTC CSALGGAPYEQYF
- TRBJ1-2 14 TRBV5-1 TRBD1 TGCGCCAGCAGCGGGACAGGGAAATCAGCTGGCTACACCTTC CASSGTGKSAGYTF
many TRBJ2-7 16 TRBV6-1 TRBD2 TGTGCCAGCAGTAAACCACCGGGACTAGGTATCCACGAGCAGTACTTC CASSKPPGLGIHEQYF
few TRBJ1-4 17 TRBV7-8 - TGTGCCAGCAGCACCAGACAGCTTAGGGACCTTAATGAAAAACTGTTTTTT CASSTRQLRDLNEKLFF
few TRBJ2-7 12 TRBV2 - TGTGCCAGCAGTGAGGACAGTCCGGAACAGTACTTC CASSEDSPEQYF
many TRBJ2-1 12 TRBV11-2 - TGTGCCAGCAGCTTTGGCCTCAATGAGCAGTTCTTC CASSFGLNEQFF
few TRBJ1-1 13 TRBV20-1 - TGCAGTGCTAGTCCGGGGATTAACACTGAAGCTTTCTTT CSASPGINTEAFF
many TRBJ2-7 13 TRBV5-1 TRBD2 TGCGCCAGCAGCTGGGAGGGTGCCTACGAGCAGTACTTC CASSWEGAYEQYF